This TCR beta chain is from a study of blood T cell repertoires in COVID-19. Study details: The United States, Italy and Spain provided the acute and convalescent COVID-19 samples.

Using immunoSEQ multiplex PCR, the repertoire was profiled, and TCRdb retains in-frame clones only, with some absent. The top ten clones hold 0.6% of a sample with 400,000 to 450,000 clones, about 92% of them seen once. The germline gives CDR1 MDHEN, CDR2 SYDVKM. The CDR3 extends over 16 amino acids. Trimming cost V 4 bases and J 2 bases, with 14 bases left between them. The source is a man between 18 and 35 years old who had recovered from COVID-19. This chain connects TRBV28 to TRBJ2-2, with D possibly TRBD1 on 5 matching bases. What was sequenced was PBMCs or T cells enriched from blood (not recorded which). The CDR3 loop is CASSWSRTTNTGELFF. The CDR3 bases are TGTGCCAGCAGTTGGTCCCGGACAACAAACACCGGGGAGCTGTTTTTT.